The 24 T cell receptor beta chains given below trace back to one sample, sequenced in a study of shared clonotypes between healthy human individuals. Profiling relied on immunoSEQ multiplex PCR, and the TCRdb table lists in-frame clones only, not all of them. The top ten hold approximately 1% of the sample, which has about 1.4 million clones, roughly 96% seen once. The sample taken for sequencing was naive CD4+ T cells sorted from blood. The subset denotes: CD45RA+ positively selected. Every receptor here comes from a man younger than 45 in good health.

The chain employs TRBV7-8 and TRBJ1-1, with D possibly matching TRBD1 (6 bases). The CDR3 runs to 14 residues. The V gene's germline CDR1 is SGHVS and CDR2 FQNEAQ. Trimming took off 5 bases at V and 3 bases at J, with 13 bases between the two ends. CDR3 DNA: TGTGCCAGCAGCCAACCGGGGGCGGACACTGAAGCTTTCTTT. Translated, it gives CASSQPGADTEAFF.

The rearrangement uses TRBV19 and TRBJ2-7; D might be TRBD1 or TRBD2, each matching 5 bases. The CDR3 runs 13 residues. V lost 3 bases, J lost 7 bases, and 13 bases lay in between. Germline V gene sequence: CDR1 LNHDA, CDR2 SQIVND (reference sequence). The CDR3 region is CASSMGPPGEQYF. The CDR3 DNA sequence: TGTGCCAGTAGTATGGGGCCACCGGGGGAGCAGTACTTC.

The chain couples TRBV7-3 to TRBJ2-5; perhaps TRBD2 as D (5 bases). V was trimmed by 5 bases and J by 8 bases, leaving 15 bases between them. The CDR3 totals 13 residues. Germline V gene lookup returns CDR1 SGHTA and CDR2 FQGTGA. CDR3 nucleotides: TGTGCCAGCAGCCCCGGAATAGCGCAAACCCAGTACTTC. Translating it yields CASSPGIAQTQYF.

A word on this clone: This specimen includes other DNA sequences encoding the same CDR3. The V and J genes are TRBV28 and TRBJ2-5; unclear D gene. CDR3 length: 11 amino acids. The germline gives CDR1 MDHEN, CDR2 SYDVKM. V lost 2 bases, J lost 5 bases, and 3 bases lay in between. Here the CDR3 DNA reads TGTGCCAGCAGTTTAGGGGAGACCCAGTACTTC. It encodes CASSLGETQYF.

The rearrangement joins TRBV28 to TRBJ2-7; D is unclear. Trimming cost V 6 bases and J 6 bases, with 21 bases left between them. The CDR3 contains 15 residues. Germline lookup yields CDR1 MDHEN and CDR2 SYDVKM. CDR3 sequence (DNA): TGTGCCAGCAGCCTCCGGCGGAATCTCGGGTCCGAGCAGTACTTC. Translating it yields CASSLRRNLGSEQYF.

This sequence joins TRBV5-1 and TRBJ2-7; 7 bases match TRBD2. V lost 2 bases and J lost 4; bases outside the gene matches: 12. CDR1 SGHRS and CDR2 YFSETQ come from the germline V gene. The CDR3 is 16 residues long. The CDR3 here is CASSFGVGGRSYEQYF. The CDR3 region has the DNA TGCGCCAGCAGCTTTGGGGTCGGCGGGAGATCATACGAGCAGTACTTC.

The chain combines TRBV28 with TRBJ2-5, with a possible D match to TRBD2 (5 bases). CDR3 length equals 15 residues. Germline lookup yields CDR1 MDHEN and CDR2 SYDVKM. V was shortened by 6 bases and J by 2 bases, with 16 bases between the two germline ends. CDR3 in amino acids: CASRSQGPGQETQYF. The DNA for the CDR3 is TGTGCCAGCAGATCCCAAGGCCCGGGGCAAGAGACCCAGTACTTC.

The gene calls are TRBV5-6 and TRBJ2-3, with TRBD1 matching 9 bases. After removal of 4 bases from V and 0 bases from J, the junction contained 3 bases not matched to a gene. Germline-derived CDR1 and CDR2 are SGHDT and YYEEEE. This CDR3 region has 15 residues. The CDR3 sequence: CASSVGTGSTDTQYF. CDR3 bases: TGTGCCAGCAGCGTCGGGACAGGGAGCACAGATACGCAGTATTTT.

This chain connects TRBV6-5 to TRBJ2-7; 8 bases match TRBD1. V lost 6 bases to trimming and J lost 5 bases; unmatched junction nucleotides: 12. This CDR3 comprises 15 residues. Per the germline V gene, CDR1 is MNHEY and CDR2 is SVGAGI. The CDR3 DNA sequence: TGTGCCAGCAGCCCCGTTGACAGGGGTGGTAACGAGCAGTACTTC. Encoded protein: CASSPVDRGGNEQYF.

Points on this clone: The same CDR3 can be traced to other DNA sequences in this sample. This chain uses TRBV18 with TRBJ2-3, with D possibly being TRBD2 (6 bases). The CDR3 sequence is 15 residues long. CDR1 and CDR2 (germline): KGHSH, LQKENI. Trimming shortened V by 6 bases and J by 2 bases, and 15 bases separated the two germline ends. CDR3: CASSPPGGSTDTQYF. CDR3 bases: TGTGCCAGCTCTCCTCCCGGGGGATCCACAGATACGCAGTATTTT.

CDR3 nucleotide sequence: TGTGCCAGCAGAACCCTAGCGGGAGGCTCCTACGAGCAGTACTTC. Translated: CASRTLAGGSYEQYF. The rearrangement uses TRBV6-5 and TRBJ2-7; 11 bases fit TRBD2. The CDR3 is made up of 15 amino acids. CDR1 MNHEY and CDR2 SVGAGI come from the germline V gene. With V trimmed by 6 bases and J by 0 bases, 4 bases remained unmatched.

In its sample, this clone was seen once. The V and J genes are TRBV4-1 and TRBJ2-3; perhaps TRBD2 as D (6 bases). The V end lost 0 bases, the J end lost 2 bases, and 18 bases lay between the germline ends. Looked up from germline, CDR1 is MGHRA and CDR2 is YSYEKL. The CDR3 sequence is 18 residues long. The CDR3 region is CASSQEGRYGGTTDTQYF. In nucleotides, the CDR3 is TGCGCCAGCAGCCAAGAGGGAAGATATGGGGGGACCACAGATACGCAGTATTTT.

Worth noting for this clone: The same CDR3 can be traced to other DNA sequences in this sample. The V call is TRBV28, the J call TRBJ2-7, with D uncertain. CDR1 and CDR2 from the germline V gene are MDHEN and SYDVKM. This CDR3 has 13 amino acids. Trimming took off 2 bases at V and 2 bases at J, with 7 bases between the two ends. The CDR3, as DNA: TGTGCCAGCAGTTTAAGGCAGGCCTACGAGCAGTACTTC. Encoded protein: CASSLRQAYEQYF. The full variable domain, its missing parts supplied by reference TRBV28 and TRBJ2-7, is DVKVTQSSRYLVKRTGEKVFLECVQDMDHENMFWYRQDPGLGLRLIYFSYDVKMKEKGDIPEGYSVSREKKERFSLILESASTNQTSMYLCASSLRQAYEQYFGPGTRLTVT.

This sequence joins TRBV11-2 and TRBJ1-1; 8 bases align to TRBD1. The CDR3 runs to 15 residues. Germline V gene data show CDR1 as SGHAT and CDR2 as FQNNGV. J gave up 1 base and V 0 bases, and 1 base lay outside the gene matches. CDR3: CASSLEGQANTEAFF. The CDR3 DNA reads TGTGCCAGCAGCTTAGAGGGACAGGCGAACACTGAAGCTTTCTTT. Filled out from reference TRBV11-2 and TRBJ1-1, the complete variable domain reads EAGVAQSPRYKIIEKRQSVAFWCNPISGHATLYWYQQILGQGPKLLIQFQNNGVVDDSQLPKDRFSAERLKGVDSTLKIQPAKLEDSAVYLCASSLEGQANTEAFFGQGTRLTVV.

The chain recombines TRBV7-3 with TRBJ2-7; no clear D gene. Germline CDR1 and CDR2: SGHTA and FQGTGA. Between the trimmed V and J ends, which lost 5 bases and 3 bases, there was a span of 8 bases. This CDR3 is built from 12 residues. The CDR3 region is CASSPEYYEQYF. As DNA, the CDR3 is TGTGCCAGCAGCCCGGAATACTACGAGCAGTACTTC.

This chain links TRBV2 with TRBJ2-3; a possible D gene is TRBD1 (6 bases). CDR1 SNHLY and CDR2 FYNNEI come from the germline V gene. Trimming stripped 6 bases from V and 3 bases from J, with 13 bases between. This CDR3 is built from 14 residues. CDR3 sequence: CASRVTGTTDTQYF. CDR3 DNA sequence: TGTGCCAGCAGAGTGACAGGAACAACAGATACGCAGTATTTT.

The V and J genes are TRBV19 and TRBJ1-1; no reliable D call. Germline CDR1 and CDR2: LNHDA and SQIVND (reference sequence). This CDR3 contains 13 residues. The V end was cut by 5 bases, the J end by 6 bases, with 13 bases between. CDR3 protein: CASSLVAHAEAFF. CDR3 DNA sequence: TGTGCCAGTAGTCTGGTGGCTCACGCTGAAGCTTTCTTT. The full variable domain, completed using reference TRBV19 and TRBJ1-1, is DGGITQSPKYLFRKEGQNVTLSCEQNLNHDAMYWYRQDPGQGLRLIYYSQIVNDFQKGDIAEGYSVSREKKESFPLTVTSAQKNPTAFYLCASSLVAHAEAFFGQGTRLTVV.

V usage is TRBV27 and J usage is TRBJ2-5, with D tentatively TRBD2 (6 bases). The CDR3 totals 14 residues. Trimming removed 5 bases from V and 5 bases from J, with 15 bases in between. Per germline, CDR1 MNHEY and CDR2 SMNVEV (reference sequence). CDR3 bases: TGTGCCAGCAGTCAAGGAGGGATGGTGGAGACCCAGTACTTC. Translated: CASSQGGMVETQYF.

This chain uses TRBV19 with TRBJ1-4, with TRBD1 matching over 7 bases. CDR1 LNHDA and CDR2 SQIVND come from the germline V gene (reference sequence). The CDR3 consists of 15 residues. J gave up 10 bases and V 7 bases, and 15 bases lay outside the gene matches. The CDR3 nucleotides read TGTGCCAGTATCGGCAGGGGGTTGGGTACGTCAAAACTGTTTTTT. Its translation is CASIGRGLGTSKLFF.

This clone was detected only once. The rearrangement joins TRBV25-1 to TRBJ2-1; D is possibly TRBD1 or TRBD2 (5 bases each). CDR1 and CDR2 from the germline V gene are MGHDK and SYGVNS. CDR3 length: 16 amino acids. Trimming took off 6 bases at V and 5 bases at J, with 20 bases between the two ends. The CDR3 protein is CASRKGWGSLDNEQFF. The CDR3 DNA sequence: TGTGCCAGCAGGAAAGGGTGGGGGAGCCTTGACAATGAGCAGTTCTTC. Variable domain in full (rest from reference TRBV25-1 and TRBJ2-1): EADIYQTPRYLVIGTGKKITLECSQTMGHDKMYWYQQDPGMELHLIHYSYGVNSTEKGDLSSESTVSRIRTEHFPLTLESARPSHTSQYLCASRKGWGSLDNEQFFGPGTRLTVL.

The chain carries TRBV18 and TRBJ2-7; D is uncertain. The V end lost 4 bases, the J end lost 0 bases, and 7 bases lay between the germline ends. The CDR3 sequence is 13 residues long. Germline CDR1 is KGHSH and CDR2 is LQKENI. CDR3 in amino acids: CASSLLASYEQYF. In DNA, the CDR3 is TGTGCCAGCTCACTTCTTGCCTCCTACGAGCAGTACTTC.

The J gene is TRBJ2-7, the V gene TRBV25-1, with D possibly being TRBD1 or TRBD2 (5 bases each). Germline CDR1 is MGHDK and CDR2 is SYGVNS. Trimming took off 3 bases at V and 3 bases at J, with 15 bases between the two ends. This CDR3 spans 15 amino acids. The CDR3 here is CASSETGRTVYEQYF. The CDR3 DNA follows: TGTGCCAGCAGTGAGACGGGACGGACGGTCTACGAGCAGTACTTC.

This clone was counted once. The V gene is TRBV18, the J gene TRBJ1-5; D possibly corresponds to TRBD1 (6 bases). Per the germline V gene, CDR1 is KGHSH and CDR2 is LQKENI. V was shortened by 4 bases and J by 4 bases, with 11 bases between the two germline ends. CDR3 length: 14 amino acids. Here the CDR3 reads CASSRGGQNQPQHF. Here the CDR3 DNA reads TGTGCCAGCTCACGGGGGGGGCAAAATCAGCCCCAGCATTTT.

The chain couples TRBV7-2 to TRBJ2-7, with D possibly matching TRBD1 (5 bases). CDR1 is SGHTA, CDR2 FQGNSA, per germline. The CDR3 has 13 amino acids. Trimming removed 7 bases at V and 3 bases at J, with 13 bases between. CDR3 protein: CASKQGLSYEQYF. The CDR3 bases are TGTGCCAGCAAGCAGGGTTTAAGCTACGAGCAGTACTTC.